Each of the 29 T cell receptor beta chains below was sequenced from the same sample in a study of T cell repertoires in cytomegalovirus infection. No antigen has been assigned to these receptors. One entry per CDR3 protein, called by TCRdb with MiXCR from the reads. Among about 920,000 distinct CDR3 sequences listed, roughly a third were seen once. The sequenced sample was cultured CD8+ T cells from PBMCs, obtained from culture after CMV antigen stimulation. These receptors were collected from a human donor in good health (CMV status not recorded). Some clones in this sample may be carry-over from other donors' samples.

Remarks on this clonotype: One end of the junction does not line up with germline, which may come from a read error. The chain has TRBV7-6 and TRBJ2-5, with 10 bases lining up with TRBD2. Germline V gives CDR1 SGHVS, CDR2 FNYEAQ. The CDR3 is made up of 15 amino acids. CDR3 DNA sequence: TGTGCTAGCAGCCCAGAAGCGGGGGGGCCGGAGACCCAGTACTTC. Its protein is CASSPEAGGPETQYF.

This clonotype was observed a handful of times. The chain combines TRBV29-1 with TRBJ2-3, with D tentatively TRBD1 or TRBD2 (6 bases each). CDR1 and CDR2 (germline): SQVTM, ANQGSEA. V lost 6 bases to trimming and J lost 3 bases, with 19 bases between them. The CDR3 sequence is 15 residues long. The CDR3 DNA sequence: TGCAGCGTCGTGGTCAGGGGCGGGAATACAGATACGCAGTATTTT. This encodes CSVVVRGGNTDTQYF.

Only a few counts were recorded for this clonotype. The chain couples TRBV23-1 to TRBJ2-3, with TRBD1 identical over 8 bases. TRBV23-1 is identified as an open reading frame with a role that is uncertain. Trimming cost V 8 bases and J 5 bases; bases outside gene matches: 15. This CDR3 is built from 16 residues. The CDR3 region is CASGRQGLRIQDTQYF. The CDR3 coding sequence is TGCGCCAGCGGCAGACAGGGGCTGAGGATCCAAGATACGCAGTATTTT.

This clonotype was observed a handful of times. CDR3 residues: CASSYGQGIDGYTF. DNA for the CDR3: TGTGCCAGCAGTTACGGTCAGGGGATTGATGGCTACACCTTC. The chain couples TRBV6-5 to TRBJ1-2; perhaps TRBD1 as D (6 bases). This CDR3 spans 14 amino acids. V gave up 2 bases and J gave up 6 bases, with 13 bases separating them. Germline V CDR1 and CDR2: MNHEY, SVGAGI.

This clonotype was detected only a few times. The gene calls are TRBV12-5 and TRBJ2-3; no reliable D call. The CDR3 sequence is 14 residues long. Germline CDR1 is LGHNT and CDR2 is FRNRAP. V was cut by 1 base and J by 6 bases, with 11 bases left in between. The CDR3 DNA is TGTGCTAGTGGTTTGGGGCCCGATGGTGATACGCAGTATTTT. Translating gives CASGLGPDGDTQYF. The variable domain in full, completed from reference TRBV12-5 and TRBJ2-3, reads DARVTQTPRHKVTEMGQEVTMRCQPILGHNTVFWYRQTMMQGLELLAYFRNRAPLDDSGMPKDRFSAEMPDATLATLKIQPSEPRDSAVYFCASGLGPDGDTQYFGPGTRLTVL.

This clonotype was found many times. The chain links TRBV6-4 to TRBJ2-2; D is unresolved. The CDR3 runs 13 residues. Germline V gene sequence: CDR1 MRHNA, CDR2 SNTAGT. Trimming cost V 3 bases and J 3 bases, with 5 bases left between them. The CDR3 sequence: CASSDSDTGELFF. The DNA of the CDR3 is TGTGCCAGCAGTGATTCAGACACCGGGGAGCTGTTTTTT.

This clonotype was observed many times. This sequence joins TRBV7-6 and TRBJ2-1; 8 nucleotides line up with TRBD2. Germline V gene data show CDR1 as SGHVS and CDR2 as FNYEAQ. The trim removed 3 bases at V and 9 bases at J, leaving 7 bases unmatched. CDR3 length equals 14 residues. The CDR3 region is CASSFSGGLSEQFF. CDR3 coding DNA: TGTGCCAGCAGCTTTTCGGGGGGGCTCAGTGAGCAGTTCTTC.

This chain uses TRBV15 with TRBJ2-1, with TRBD1 as a possible D gene (7 bases). The CDR3 is 14 amino acids. Trimming shortened V by 0 bases and J by 5 bases, and 8 bases separated the two germline ends. Germline V gene lookup returns CDR1 LNHNV and CDR2 YYDKDF (reference sequence). The CDR3 region has the DNA TGTGCCACCAGCAGAGACAGGGGGGACAATGAGCAGTTCTTC. This encodes CATSRDRGDNEQFF.

The chain combines TRBV7-9 with TRBJ1-2, with 7 positions matching TRBD1. V lost 6 bases to trimming and J lost 4 bases; unmatched junction nucleotides: 8. The germline V gene encodes CDR1 SEHNR and CDR2 FQNEAQ (reference sequence). The CDR3 runs 14 residues. The CDR3 reads CASRPPRTGYGYTF. CDR3 DNA sequence: TGTGCCAGCAGGCCTCCCAGGACAGGCTATGGCTACACCTTC.

This clonotype has more than one count but fewer than ten. CDR3 sequence: CASSLSAGERGETQYF. DNA of the CDR3: TGTGCCAGCAGTTTATCTGCAGGCGAGCGAGGGGAGACCCAGTACTTC. This chain links TRBV27 with TRBJ2-5; D perhaps matches TRBD2 (5 bases). Trimming cost V 0 bases and J 5 bases, with 16 bases left between them. There are 16 residues in the CDR3. Germline assignment: CDR1 MNHEY and CDR2 SMNVEV (reference sequence).

The table lists this clonotype with a count of one. The germline gene is not matched at one end of the junction; a read error may be the cause. This chain joins TRBV7-2 and TRBJ1-4; TRBD1 matches 9 bases. In germline, CDR1 is SGHTA, CDR2 FQGNSA. The CDR3 loop spans 15 amino acids. This CDR3 reads CVSSSLGTGNEKLVF. Here the CDR3 DNA reads TGTGTCAGCAGCAGCCTAGGGACAGGGAATGAAAAACTGGTTTTT.

The V call is TRBV10-3, the J call TRBJ1-2; D is unresolved. Trimming stripped 6 bases from V and 6 bases from J, with 11 bases between. Germline V gene lookup returns CDR1 ENHRY and CDR2 SYGVKD. The CDR3 runs 12 residues. The CDR3 region is CAIRDVRDGYTF. CDR3 DNA: TGTGCCATCAGGGACGTTAGGGATGGCTACACCTTC.

This clonotype was counted at least ten times. V is TRBV7-9 and J is TRBJ1-6, with D tentatively TRBD1 (5 bases). Germline V gene sequence: CDR1 SEHNR, CDR2 FQNEAQ (reference sequence). The CDR3 totals 11 residues. V shed 9 bases and J shed 10 bases, with 10 bases lying between them. CDR3 sequence: CASAGDSPLHF. In DNA form, the CDR3 reads TGTGCCAGTGCGGGGGACTCACCCCTCCACTTT.

This clonotype was seen many times. The CDR3 DNA sequence: TGTGCCAGCAGCTCAATTATTGGGGGAACCTATGGCTACACCTTC. Protein sequence: CASSSIIGGTYGYTF. This rearrangement joins TRBV12-3 or TRBV12-4 to TRBJ1-2; a weak D match, TRBD1 (5 bases). The CDR3 sequence is 15 residues long. Trimming took off 6 bases at V and 4 bases at J, with 18 bases between the two ends.

This clonotype was recorded many times. V and J are TRBV7-3 and TRBJ1-1; D unclear. Deletions cut 4 bases from V and 0 bases from J, with 6 bases between. Germline V gene data show CDR1 as SGHTA and CDR2 as FQGTGA. This CDR3 comprises 13 residues. This CDR3 reads CASSSTMNTEAFF. CDR3 in DNA: TGTGCCAGCAGCTCCACAATGAACACTGAAGCTTTCTTT.

This clonotype was counted only a few times. The rearrangement uses TRBV7-3 and TRBJ2-7, with TRBD2 as a possible D gene (6 bases). CDR1 SGHTA and CDR2 FQGTGA come from the germline V gene. V was shortened by 4 bases and J by 6 bases, with 13 bases between the two germline ends. This CDR3 region has 13 residues. This CDR3 reads CASSSRPGSEQYV. The CDR3 nucleotides read TGTGCCAGCAGCTCACGACCCGGGAGCGAGCAGTACGTC.

In this sample, this clonotype turned up a few times. The J gene is TRBJ1-5, the V gene TRBV19; D may be TRBD1 (6 bases). This CDR3 has 13 residues. V lost 11 bases, J lost 6 bases, and 17 bases lay in between. Per the germline V gene, CDR1 is LNHDA and CDR2 is SQIVND (reference sequence). The CDR3 loop reads CASWAGDFQPQHF. CDR3 nucleotides: TGTGCCTCCTGGGCAGGGGACTTTCAGCCCCAGCATTTT.

The table lists this clonotype with a few counts. The chain employs TRBV27 and TRBJ1-1; no clear D. The CDR3 extends over 14 amino acids. In germline, CDR1 is MNHEY, CDR2 SMNVEV (reference sequence). The germline V and J ends were trimmed by 6 bases and 0 bases, with 11 bases remaining between them. The CDR3 here is CASRNHRMNTEAFF. CDR3 DNA: TGTGCCAGCAGAAATCACAGAATGAACACTGAAGCTTTCTTT.

The chain has TRBV4-1 and TRBJ1-5; D gene uncertain. The V end lost 0 bases, the J end lost 6 bases, and 15 bases lay between the germline ends. Germline assignment: CDR1 MGHRA and CDR2 YSYEKL. This CDR3 region has 16 residues. The DNA of the CDR3 is TGCGCCAGCAGCCAAGATCCACCGGCCGCTGGTCAGCCCCAGCATTTT. Protein sequence: CASSQDPPAAGQPQHF.

This clonotype was observed at least ten times. The rearrangement links TRBV7-9 to TRBJ1-5; 7 positions match TRBD1. V shed 4 bases and J 5 bases; nucleotides not matched to a gene: 8. The CDR3 contains 15 residues. Germline V gene data show CDR1 as SEHNR and CDR2 as FQNEAQ (reference sequence). The CDR3 region has the DNA TGTGCCAGCAGCTCACAGGGGACACCTCATCAGCCCCAGCATTTT. It specifies CASSSQGTPHQPQHF.

This chain uses TRBV19 with TRBJ1-2; TRBD1 is a possible D gene (5 bases). Looked up from germline, CDR1 is LNHDA and CDR2 is SQIVND (reference sequence). The CDR3 consists of 15 residues. Trimming cost V 1 base and J 4 bases, with 13 bases left between them. The chain's CDR3 is CASSIASQGRYGYTF. The CDR3 region has the DNA TGTGCCAGTAGTATAGCGTCGCAGGGCCGCTATGGCTACACCTTC.

This clonotype occurred a few times. The chain recombines TRBV28 with TRBJ2-7; TRBD2 agrees at 11 bases. The CDR3 is made up of 17 amino acids. The V gene's germline CDR1 is MDHEN and CDR2 SYDVKM. The trim removed 4 bases at V and 2 bases at J, leaving 10 bases unmatched. CDR3 sequence (DNA): TGTGCCAGCAGTTCCCCCACTAGCGGGGGTTTCCCCTACGAGCAGTACGTC. This gives the protein CASSSPTSGGFPYEQYV.

This sequence joins TRBV6-1 and TRBJ2-1; D gene ambiguous. CDR3 length: 15 residues. The V and J ends lost 2 bases and 2 bases respectively, with 10 bases between them. CDR1 and CDR2 from the germline V gene are MNHNS and SASEGT. The CDR3, as DNA: TGTGCCAGCAGTGAAAGCGCACCCCCCTACAATGAGCAGTTCTTC. Protein sequence: CASSESAPPYNEQFF.

Worth noting for this clonotype: One junction end disagrees with the germline gene, perhaps due to a read error. The chain has TRBV4-1 and TRBJ1-1; D ambiguous. The CDR3 is made up of 15 amino acids. Germline CDR1 is MGHRA and CDR2 is YSYEKL. CDR3 in amino acids: CASSQDRWLNTEAFF. The CDR3 region has the DNA TGTGCCAGCAGCCAAGATCGTTGGCTGAACACTGAAGCTTTCTTT.

This clonotype was observed a handful of times. The CDR3 nucleotides read TGTGCCAGCTCCCCAGGGGATAGCTCCTACGAGCAGTACGTC. This encodes CASSPGDSSYEQYV. The chain couples TRBV6-1 to TRBJ2-7; D perhaps matches TRBD1 (6 bases). The CDR3 is 14 residues long. Per germline, CDR1 MNHNS and CDR2 SASEGT. V was clipped by 8 bases and J by 0 bases, with 14 bases between them.

This chain joins TRBV5-1 and TRBJ2-1, with D uncertain. Germline V CDR1 and CDR2: SGHRS, YFSETQ. This CDR3 has 12 amino acids. V was trimmed by 5 bases and J by 7 bases, leaving 10 bases between them. DNA for the CDR3: TGCGCCAGCAGGGAAGAAAAAAATGAGCAGTTCTTC. It specifies CASREEKNEQFF. Full variable domain (rest looked up from reference TRBV5-1 and TRBJ2-1): KAGVTQTPRYLIKTRGQQVTLSCSPISGHRSVSWYQQTPGQGLQFLFEYFSETQRNKGNFPGRFSGRQFSNSRSEMNVSTLELGDSALYLCASREEKNEQFFGPGTRLTVL.

The V gene is TRBV6-2 or TRBV6-3, the J gene TRBJ2-1; 8 bases line up with TRBD2. V gave up 5 bases and J gave up 2 bases; unmatched junction bases: 5. The CDR3 spans 15 residues. Germline CDR1 MNHEY, CDR2 SVGEGT. CDR3 bases: TGTGCCAGCAGTCGCGGGGGGCGAACCTACAATGAGCAGTTCTTC. This encodes CASSRGGRTYNEQFF.

Many counts were recorded for this clonotype. This chain links TRBV7-8 with TRBJ2-7; 8 bases are shared with TRBD2. The germline V gene has CDR1 SGHVS and CDR2 FQNEAQ. The length of the CDR3 is 14 residues. J was trimmed by 0 bases and V by 6 bases; bases with no gene match: 4. The CDR3 is CASRISGNSYEQYV. The CDR3 region has the DNA TGTGCCAGCAGGATTAGCGGGAACTCCTACGAGCAGTACGTC.

This clonotype was detected only a few times. The V gene is TRBV7-6, the J gene TRBJ1-1, with a tentative D call TRBD1 (5 bases). The germline V and J ends were trimmed by 0 bases and 0 bases, with 11 bases remaining between them. The CDR3 is made up of 16 amino acids. In germline, CDR1 is SGHVS, CDR2 FNYEAQ. Here the CDR3 DNA reads TGTGCCAGCAGCTTAGCGCGGAGAGGGGTGAACACTGAAGCTTTCTTT. Amino acids: CASSLARRGVNTEAFF.